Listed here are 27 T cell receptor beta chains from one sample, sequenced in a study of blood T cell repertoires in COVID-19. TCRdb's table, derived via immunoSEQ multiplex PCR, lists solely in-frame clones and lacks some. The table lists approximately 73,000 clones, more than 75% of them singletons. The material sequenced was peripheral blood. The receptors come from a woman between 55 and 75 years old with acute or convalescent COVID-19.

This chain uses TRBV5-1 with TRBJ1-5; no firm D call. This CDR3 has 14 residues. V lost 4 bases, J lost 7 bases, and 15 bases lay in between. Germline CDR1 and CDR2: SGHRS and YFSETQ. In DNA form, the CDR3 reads TGCGCCAGCAGCATGGACGGGATACGGCAGCCCCAGCATTTT. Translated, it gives CASSMDGIRQPQHF.

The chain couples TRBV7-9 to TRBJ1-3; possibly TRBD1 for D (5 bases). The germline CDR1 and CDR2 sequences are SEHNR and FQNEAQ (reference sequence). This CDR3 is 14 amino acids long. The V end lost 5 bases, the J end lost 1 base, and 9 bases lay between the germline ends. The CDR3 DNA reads TGTGCCAGCAGCGTCCGGGGGTCTGGAAACACCATATATTTT. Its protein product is CASSVRGSGNTIYF.

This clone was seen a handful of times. The DNA for the CDR3 is TGTGCCAGCAGCGATGGGACAGGTTTAGGTGACACTGAAGCTTTCTTT. As protein: CASSDGTGLGDTEAFF. This sequence joins TRBV11-1 and TRBJ1-1; the match to TRBD1 covers 8 bases. The CDR3 runs to 16 residues. Germline lookup yields CDR1 SGHAT and CDR2 FQDESV (reference sequence). V lost 5 bases, J lost 3 bases, and 11 bases stayed unmatched.

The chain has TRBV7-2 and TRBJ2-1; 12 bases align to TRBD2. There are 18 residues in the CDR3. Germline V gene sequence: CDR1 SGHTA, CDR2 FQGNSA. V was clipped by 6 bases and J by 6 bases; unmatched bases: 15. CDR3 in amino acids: CASRRTSGASLSGNEQFF. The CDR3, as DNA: TGTGCCAGCAGACGGACTAGCGGGGCCTCACTTAGCGGCAATGAGCAGTTCTTC.

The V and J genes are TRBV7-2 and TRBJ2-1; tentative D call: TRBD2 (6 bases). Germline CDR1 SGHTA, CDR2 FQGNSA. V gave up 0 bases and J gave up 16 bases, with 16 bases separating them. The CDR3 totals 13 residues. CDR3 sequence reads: CASSLAWGTQGFF. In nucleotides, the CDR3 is TGTGCCAGCAGCTTAGCCTGGGGGACTCAAGGATTCTTC.

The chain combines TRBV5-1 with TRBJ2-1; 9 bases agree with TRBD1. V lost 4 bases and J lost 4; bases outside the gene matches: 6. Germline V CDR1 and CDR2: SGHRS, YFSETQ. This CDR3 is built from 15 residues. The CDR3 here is CASSPGQGKYNEQFF. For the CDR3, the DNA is TGCGCCAGCAGCCCGGGACAGGGAAAGTACAATGAGCAGTTCTTC. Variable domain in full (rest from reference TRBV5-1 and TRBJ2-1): KAGVTQTPRYLIKTRGQQVTLSCSPISGHRSVSWYQQTPGQGLQFLFEYFSETQRNKGNFPGRFSGRQFSNSRSEMNVSTLELGDSALYLCASSPGQGKYNEQFFGPGTRLTVL.

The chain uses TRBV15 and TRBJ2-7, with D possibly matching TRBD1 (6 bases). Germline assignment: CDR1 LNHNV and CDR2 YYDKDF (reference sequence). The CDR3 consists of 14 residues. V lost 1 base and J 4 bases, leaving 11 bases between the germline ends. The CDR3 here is CATSRADRSYEQYF. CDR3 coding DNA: TGTGCCACCAGCAGAGCAGACAGGTCTTACGAGCAGTACTTC.

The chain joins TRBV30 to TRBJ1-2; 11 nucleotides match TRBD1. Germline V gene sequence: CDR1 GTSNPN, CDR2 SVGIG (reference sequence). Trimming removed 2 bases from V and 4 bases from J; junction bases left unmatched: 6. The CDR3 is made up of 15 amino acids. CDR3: CAWSPRTGGVYGYTF. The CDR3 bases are TGTGCCTGGAGTCCTAGGACAGGGGGCGTCTATGGCTACACCTTC.

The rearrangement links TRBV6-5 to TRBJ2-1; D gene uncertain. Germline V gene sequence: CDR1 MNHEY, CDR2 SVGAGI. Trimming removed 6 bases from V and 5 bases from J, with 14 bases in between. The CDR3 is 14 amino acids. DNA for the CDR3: TGTGCCAGCAGAACTCTTGGTAATCACAATGAGCAGTTCTTC. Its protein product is CASRTLGNHNEQFF.

The CDR3 region has the DNA TGTGCCAGTAGTAATGGGGGACAGTTACATGAAAAACTGTTTTTT. Residues: CASSNGGQLHEKLFF. The V and J genes are TRBV19 and TRBJ1-4, with TRBD1 matching 7 bases. This CDR3 comprises 15 residues. After removal of 4 bases from V and 6 bases from J, the junction contained 8 bases not matched to a gene. The germline V gene has CDR1 LNHDA and CDR2 SQIVND (reference sequence).

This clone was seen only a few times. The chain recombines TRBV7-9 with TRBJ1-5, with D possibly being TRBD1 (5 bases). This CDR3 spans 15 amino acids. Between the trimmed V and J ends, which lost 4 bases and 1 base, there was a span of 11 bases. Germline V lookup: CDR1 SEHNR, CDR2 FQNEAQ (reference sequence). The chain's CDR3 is CASSSATASNQPQHF. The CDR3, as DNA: TGTGCCAGCAGCTCCGCGACAGCCAGCAATCAGCCCCAGCATTTT.

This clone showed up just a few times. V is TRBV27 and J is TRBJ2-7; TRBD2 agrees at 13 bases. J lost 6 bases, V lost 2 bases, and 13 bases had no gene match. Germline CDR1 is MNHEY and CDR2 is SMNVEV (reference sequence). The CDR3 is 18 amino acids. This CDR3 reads CASSLLRTSGGGPAEQYF. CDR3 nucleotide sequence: TGTGCCAGCAGTTTACTACGTACTAGCGGGGGGGGGCCCGCCGAGCAGTACTTC.

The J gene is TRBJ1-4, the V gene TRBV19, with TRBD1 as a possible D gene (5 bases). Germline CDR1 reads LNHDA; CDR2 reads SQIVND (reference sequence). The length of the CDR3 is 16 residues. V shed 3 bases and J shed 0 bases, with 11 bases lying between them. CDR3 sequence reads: CASSMDDSTTNEKLFF. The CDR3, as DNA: TGTGCCAGTAGTATGGACGACAGCACAACTAATGAAAAACTGTTTTTT. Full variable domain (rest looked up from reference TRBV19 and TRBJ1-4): DGGITQSPKYLFRKEGQNVTLSCEQNLNHDAMYWYRQDPGQGLRLIYYSQIVNDFQKGDIAEGYSVSREKKESFPLTVTSAQKNPTAFYLCASSMDDSTTNEKLFFGSGTQLSVL.

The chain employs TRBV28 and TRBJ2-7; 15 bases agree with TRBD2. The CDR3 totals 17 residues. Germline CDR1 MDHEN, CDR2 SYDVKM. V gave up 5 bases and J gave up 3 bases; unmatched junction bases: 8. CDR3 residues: CASSEPWTSGRDYEQYF. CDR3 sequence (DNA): TGTGCCAGCAGTGAACCTTGGACTAGCGGGAGGGACTACGAGCAGTACTTC.

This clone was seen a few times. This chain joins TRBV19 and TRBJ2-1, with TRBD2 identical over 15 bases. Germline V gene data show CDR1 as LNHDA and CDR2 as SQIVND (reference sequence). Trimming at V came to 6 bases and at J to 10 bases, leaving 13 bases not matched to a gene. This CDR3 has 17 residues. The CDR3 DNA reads TGTGCCAGTAGCACGGGACTAGCGGGAGGTCCATCCAAGGAGCAGTTCTTC. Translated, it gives CASSTGLAGGPSKEQFF.

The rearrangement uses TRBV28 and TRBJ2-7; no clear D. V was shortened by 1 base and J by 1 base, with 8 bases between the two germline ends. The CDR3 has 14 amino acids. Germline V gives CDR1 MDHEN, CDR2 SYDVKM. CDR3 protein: CASSLFSRSYEQYF. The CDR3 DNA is TGTGCCAGCAGTTTATTTTCCAGGTCCTACGAGCAGTACTTC.

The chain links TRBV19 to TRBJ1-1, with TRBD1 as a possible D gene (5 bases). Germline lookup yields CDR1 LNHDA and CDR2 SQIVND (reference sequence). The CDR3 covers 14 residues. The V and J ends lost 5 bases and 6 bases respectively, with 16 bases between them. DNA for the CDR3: TGTGCCAGTAGTTTACAGGTTGGGTGGGCTGAAGCTTTCTTT. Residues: CASSLQVGWAEAFF.

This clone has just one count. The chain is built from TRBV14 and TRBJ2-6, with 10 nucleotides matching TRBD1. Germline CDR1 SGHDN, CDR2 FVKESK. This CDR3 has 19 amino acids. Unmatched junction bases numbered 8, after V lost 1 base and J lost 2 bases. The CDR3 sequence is CASSQGPGQGLPGANVLTF. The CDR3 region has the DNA TGTGCCAGCAGCCAAGGCCCGGGACAGGGGCTCCCTGGGGCCAACGTCCTGACTTTC. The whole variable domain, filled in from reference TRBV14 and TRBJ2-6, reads EAGVTQFPSHSVIEKGQTVTLRCDPISGHDNLYWYRRVMGKEIKFLLHFVKESKQDESGMPNNRFLAERTGGTYSTLKVQPAELEDSGVYFCASSQGPGQGLPGANVLTFGAGSRLTVL.

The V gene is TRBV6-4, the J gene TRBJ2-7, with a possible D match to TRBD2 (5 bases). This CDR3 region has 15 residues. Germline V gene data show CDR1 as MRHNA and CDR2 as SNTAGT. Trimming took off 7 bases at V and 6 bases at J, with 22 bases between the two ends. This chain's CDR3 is CASMPAPPEVVEQYF. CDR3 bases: TGTGCCAGCATGCCCGCCCCCCCGGAGGTCGTCGAGCAGTACTTC.

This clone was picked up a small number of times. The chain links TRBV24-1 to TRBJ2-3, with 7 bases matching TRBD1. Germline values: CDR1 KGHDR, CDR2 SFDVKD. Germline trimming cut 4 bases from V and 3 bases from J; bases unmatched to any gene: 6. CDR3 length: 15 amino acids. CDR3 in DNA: TGTGCCACCAGTGAGGTCAGGGACAGTACAGATACGCAGTATTTT. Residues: CATSEVRDSTDTQYF.

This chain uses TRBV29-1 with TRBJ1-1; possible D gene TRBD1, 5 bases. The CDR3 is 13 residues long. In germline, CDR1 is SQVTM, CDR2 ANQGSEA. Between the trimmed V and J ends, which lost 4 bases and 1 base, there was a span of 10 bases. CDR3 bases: TGCAGCGTTGGTAGACAGTCGAACACTGAAGCTTTCTTT. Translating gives CSVGRQSNTEAFF.

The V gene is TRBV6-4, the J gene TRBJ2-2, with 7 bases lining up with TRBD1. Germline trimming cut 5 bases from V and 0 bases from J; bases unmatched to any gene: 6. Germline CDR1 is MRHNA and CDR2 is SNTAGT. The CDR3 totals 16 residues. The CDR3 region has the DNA TGTGCCAGCAGTCCACAGGGGCCCACGAACACCGGGGAGCTGTTTTTT. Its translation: CASSPQGPTNTGELFF.

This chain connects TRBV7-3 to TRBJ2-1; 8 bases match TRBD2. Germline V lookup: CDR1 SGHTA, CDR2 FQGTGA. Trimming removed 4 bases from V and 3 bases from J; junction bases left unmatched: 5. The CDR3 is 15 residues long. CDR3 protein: CASSSTGGNYNEQFF. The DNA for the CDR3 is TGTGCCAGCAGCTCAACGGGGGGGAACTACAATGAGCAGTTCTTC.

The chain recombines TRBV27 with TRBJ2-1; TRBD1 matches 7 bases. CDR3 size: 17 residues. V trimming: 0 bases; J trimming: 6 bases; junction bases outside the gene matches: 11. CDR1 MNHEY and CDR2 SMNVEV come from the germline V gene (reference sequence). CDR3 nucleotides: TGTGCCAGCAGTTTATCGACTTATCTCGGGACAGCCAATGAGCAGTTCTTC. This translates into CASSLSTYLGTANEQFF.

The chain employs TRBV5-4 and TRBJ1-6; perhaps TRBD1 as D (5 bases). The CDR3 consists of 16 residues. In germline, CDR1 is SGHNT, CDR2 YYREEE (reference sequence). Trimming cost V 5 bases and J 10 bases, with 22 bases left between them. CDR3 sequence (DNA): TGTGCCAGCAGTTCACACGGCGGGACCCTGGGATCACCCCTCCACTTT. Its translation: CASSSHGGTLGSPLHF.

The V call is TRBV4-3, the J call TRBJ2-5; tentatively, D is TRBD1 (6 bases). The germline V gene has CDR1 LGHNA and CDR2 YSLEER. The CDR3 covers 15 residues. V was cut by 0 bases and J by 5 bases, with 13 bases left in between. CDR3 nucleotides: TGCGCCAGCAGCCAAGAGGGCAGGGGTGGGGAGACCCAGTACTTC. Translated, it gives CASSQEGRGGETQYF.

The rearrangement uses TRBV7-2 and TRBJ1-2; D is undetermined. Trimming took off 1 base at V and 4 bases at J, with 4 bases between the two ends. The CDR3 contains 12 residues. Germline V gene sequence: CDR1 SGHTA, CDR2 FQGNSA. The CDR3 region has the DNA TGTGCCAGCAGCTTAGACAGCTATGGCTACACCTTC. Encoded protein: CASSLDSYGYTF.